This T cell receptor beta chain was recorded in a study of blood T cell repertoires in COVID-19. As for the study in general: The samples span acute and convalescent COVID-19 from the United States, Italy and Spain. T cells, B-cell-depleted T cells, or PBMCs supplied cDNA or gDNA.

V lost 2 bases and J lost 10, with 15 bases in between. CDR3 size: 15 residues. In germline, CDR1 is MDHEN, CDR2 SYDVKM. Original analysis: Amplification from reference gene primers served as the basis for estimated nucleated cell counts. TCRdb's table, derived via immunoSEQ multiplex PCR, lists solely in-frame clones and lacks some. V, J and clone size are taken as reported in that table, and D and trimming were inferred from the DNA itself. The data contain about 120,000 clones, about 86% of them seen just once; the ten biggest clones take up approximately 7.9%. This chain connects TRBV28 to TRBJ1-6, with D hard to call. Material for sequencing was peripheral blood. The clonotype was recovered from a man aged 65 to 85 who had recovered from COVID-19. The CDR3 loop reads CASSLSIGGNSPLHF. For the CDR3, the DNA is TGTGCCAGCAGTTTAAGTATCGGAGGCAACTCACCCCTCCACTTT.